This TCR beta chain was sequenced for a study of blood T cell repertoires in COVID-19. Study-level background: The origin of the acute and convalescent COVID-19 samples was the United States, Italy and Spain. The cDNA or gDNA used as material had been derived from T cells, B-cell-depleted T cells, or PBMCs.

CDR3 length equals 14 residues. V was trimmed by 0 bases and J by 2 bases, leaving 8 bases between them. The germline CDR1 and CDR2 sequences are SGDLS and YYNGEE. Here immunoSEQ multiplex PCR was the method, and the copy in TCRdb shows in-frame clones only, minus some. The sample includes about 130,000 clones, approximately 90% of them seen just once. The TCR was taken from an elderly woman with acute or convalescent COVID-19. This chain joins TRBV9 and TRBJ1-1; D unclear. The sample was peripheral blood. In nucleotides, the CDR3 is TGTGCCAGCAGCGTAGCCCAGGTAAACACTGAAGCTTTCTTT. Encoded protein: CASSVAQVNTEAFF.